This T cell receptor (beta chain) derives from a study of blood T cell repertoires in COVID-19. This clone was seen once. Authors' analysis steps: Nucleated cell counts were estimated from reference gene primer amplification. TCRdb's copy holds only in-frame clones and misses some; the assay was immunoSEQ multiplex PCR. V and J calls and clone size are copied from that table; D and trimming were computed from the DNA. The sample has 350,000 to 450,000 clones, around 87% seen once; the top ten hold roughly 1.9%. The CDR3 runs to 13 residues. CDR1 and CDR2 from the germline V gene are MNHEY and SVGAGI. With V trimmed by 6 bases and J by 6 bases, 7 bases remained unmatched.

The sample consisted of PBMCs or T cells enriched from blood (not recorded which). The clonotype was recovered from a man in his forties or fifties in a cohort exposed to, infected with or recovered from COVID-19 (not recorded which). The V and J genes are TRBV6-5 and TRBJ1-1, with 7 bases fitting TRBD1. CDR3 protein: CASSPQGFAEAFF. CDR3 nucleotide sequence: TGTGCCAGCAGCCCACAGGGGTTCGCTGAAGCTTTCTTT.